This T cell receptor (beta chain) comes out of a study of blood T cell repertoires in COVID-19 (dated by TCRdb to 2018 to 2021). Describing the broader study: Collaborator samples came from the United States, Italy and Spain and covered acute and convalescent phases of COVID-19. The prospective study material was composed of cDNA or gDNA derived from T cells, B-cell-depleted T cells, or PBMCs. Subjects who had been exposed to COVID-19, were actively infected with it, or had recovered from it provided the deeply sampled blood TCRbeta repertoires that made up the dataset. The repertoires were released in a freely available public database meant as a resource for research on the immune response to SARS-CoV-2. The samples were drawn from two sources: the first 160 participants of the ongoing ImmuneRACE study, and about 1,300 subjects contributed by 6 global collaborators. Nearly every sample came with metadata listing a de-identified subject ID, COVID-19 status, age in years and sex. Where available, HLA class I and class II types were taken from metadata supplied by the sample provider and were not determined by assay-based typing.

The immunoSEQ Assay, a bias-controlled multiplex PCR, was used to amplify TCRbeta CDR3 regions from genomic DNA. Under the source paper's analysis protocol: The number of nucleated cells in each sample was estimated from the amplification of reference gene primers within the assay. To quantify the absolute abundance of each unique TCRbeta CDR3 rearrangement, sequence reads were collapsed and filtered. For each sample, productive Simpson clonality was calculated as the square root of Simpson's diversity index across productive rearrangements. TCRdb's version of the immuneACCESS table is confined to in-frame rearrangements and falls short of the full clone set. An unresolved V gene accounts for under half of the shortfall where checked; the remainder is of unknown origin. V and J calls and clone size are those listed in that table; D and trimming were worked out from the DNA. In all, the sample holds 140,000 or so clones, and 60% to 85% of those were seen once. In total, the top ten clones hold around a sixth of the sample.

Paper-wide results and their limitations: The quantity of clinical and demographic metadata differed by source and by participant and was supplied without curation.

The germline V gene encodes CDR1 DFQATT and CDR2 SNEGSKA (reference sequence). V is shortened by 6 bases, J by 4 bases, and the region joining them spans 7 bases. From the cysteine through the phenylalanine, the CDR3 covers 11 amino acids. The only DNA kept is the CDR3, 33 bases in frame from the first base. This clone was counted a single time. It lacks a known antigen. One base away there is no much larger clone; base qualities are not given. Each collaborating institution followed its own protocols to collect whole blood in K2EDTA tubes. Collaborator samples were shipped for TCRbeta analysis as frozen whole blood, isolated PBMCs, or DNA extracted from either sample type.

The sequenced sample consisted of peripheral blood. This receptor chain uses TRBV20-1 and TRBJ1-3, and perhaps TRBD1 as D gene, on 6 matching bases. The clonotype was recovered from a man over 45 with acute or convalescent COVID-19. The CDR3 protein: CSAGQGNTIYF. The bases are TGCAGTGCAGGACAGGGAAACACCATATATTTT.